The clone carrying this T cell receptor (beta chain) has ten or more counts. Antigen unknown. The authors' processing: Using the CDR3 differences seen across clinicopathological groups, the authors built a distant-metastasis classifier for papillary thyroid cancer, which was meant to discriminate distant-metastatic patients. With MiXCR, TCRdb reprocessed the PCR reads. TCRdb, not the original authors, processed these V and J calls. The data show some 27,000 clones, 20% to 25% seen once. This record belongs to a study of metastatic and nonmetastatic thyroid tumors. Before thyroid surgery, none of the patients had received any treatment. Findings and limits, study-wide: Patients with malignant thyroid tumors reportedly had significantly higher TCR beta diversity than those with benign nodules, in blood and tumor.

The CDR3 extends over 18 amino acids. The ends were cut back, 3 bases at V and 3 bases at J, with 18 bases in the middle. The V gene is TRBV12-3 or TRBV12-4, the J gene TRBJ2-6, with D possibly matching TRBD2 (5 bases). The material sequenced was blood. This TCR derives from a male donor with papillary thyroid cancer or a benign thyroid nodule (not recorded which). Some clones in this sample may be carry-over from other donors' samples. The CDR3 here is CASSFEIPRDDGANVLTF. The CDR3 nucleotides read TGTGCCAGCAGTTTCGAGATTCCCCGGGATGATGGGGCCAACGTCCTGACTTTC.